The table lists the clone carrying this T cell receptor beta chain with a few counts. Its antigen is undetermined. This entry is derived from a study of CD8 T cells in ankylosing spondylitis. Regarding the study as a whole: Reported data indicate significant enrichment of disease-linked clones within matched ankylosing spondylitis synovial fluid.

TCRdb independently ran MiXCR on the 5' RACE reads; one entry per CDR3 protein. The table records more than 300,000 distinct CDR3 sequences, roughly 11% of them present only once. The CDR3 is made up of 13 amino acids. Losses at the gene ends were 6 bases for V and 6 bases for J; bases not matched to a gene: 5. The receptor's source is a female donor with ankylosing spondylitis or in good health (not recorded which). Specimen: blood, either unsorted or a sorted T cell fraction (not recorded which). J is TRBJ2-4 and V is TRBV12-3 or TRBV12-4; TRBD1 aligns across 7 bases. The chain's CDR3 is CASRSTGANIQYF. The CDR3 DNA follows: TGTGCCAGCAGGTCTACAGGGGCAAACATTCAGTACTTC.